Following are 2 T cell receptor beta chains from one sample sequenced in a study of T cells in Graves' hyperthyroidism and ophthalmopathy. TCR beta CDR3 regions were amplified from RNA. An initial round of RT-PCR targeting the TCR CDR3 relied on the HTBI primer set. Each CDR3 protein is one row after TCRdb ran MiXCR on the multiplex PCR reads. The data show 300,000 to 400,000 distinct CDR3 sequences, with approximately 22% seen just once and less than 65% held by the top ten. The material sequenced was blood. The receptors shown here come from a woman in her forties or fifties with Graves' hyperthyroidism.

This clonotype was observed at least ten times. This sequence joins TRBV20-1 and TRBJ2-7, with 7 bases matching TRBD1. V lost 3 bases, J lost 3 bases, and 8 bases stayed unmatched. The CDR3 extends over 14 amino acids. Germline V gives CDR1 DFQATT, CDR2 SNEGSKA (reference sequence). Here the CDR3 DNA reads TGCAGTGCTAGGTCGCGGCAGGGGGTCTACGAGCAGTACTTC. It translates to CSARSRQGVYEQYF.

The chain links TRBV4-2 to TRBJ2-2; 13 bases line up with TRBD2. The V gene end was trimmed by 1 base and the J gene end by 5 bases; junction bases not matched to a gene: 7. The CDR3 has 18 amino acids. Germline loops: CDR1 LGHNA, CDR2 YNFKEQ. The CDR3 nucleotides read TGTGCCAGCAGCCAAGTAACTAGCGGGGGGGCCGGGACCGGGGAGCTGTTTTTT. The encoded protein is CASSQVTSGGAGTGELFF.